This T cell receptor beta chain was found in a study of OX40 agonist ivuxolimab in advanced cancers. Method: immunoSEQ multiplex PCR; TCRdb's copy keeps in-frame clones and lacks some. This table has over 45,000 clones, around 86% appearing once. The germline gives CDR1 MNHEY, CDR2 SMNVEV (reference sequence). CDR3 length: 14 amino acids. V gave up 2 bases and J gave up 2 bases, with 7 bases separating them. This TCR was sampled from an adult with an advanced solid tumor such as melanoma, head and neck, liver or kidney cancer. The sample here was CD4+ or CD8+ T cells sorted from blood, taken in a trial of the OX40 agonist ivuxolimab. V gene TRBV27 combines with J gene TRBJ1-5; maybe TRBD1 (5 bases). The CDR3 region is CASSLVRGNQPQHF. CDR3 nucleotides: TGTGCCAGCAGTTTAGTCAGGGGCAATCAGCCCCAGCATTTT.